This T cell receptor (beta chain) was documented in a study of T cells in Graves' hyperthyroidism and ophthalmopathy. General study results and limits: Ophthalmopathy could be told apart from stable hyperthyroidism with a 13 V-J model.

RNA transcripts were the template for amplifying TCR beta CDR3 regions. Primed by the HTBI set, a first-round RT-PCR was run on the TCR CDR3. TCRdb redid the calling of the multiplex PCR reads with MiXCR, one entry per CDR3 protein. The sample yields about 300,000 distinct CDR3 sequences, roughly 15% seen once. Fresh peripheral blood, around 10 ml of it, supplied the PBMCs. This clonotype came up many times. Its cognate antigen is unknown. Per the germline V gene, CDR1 is SNHLY and CDR2 is FYNNEI. This CDR3 has 14 residues. The germline V and J ends were trimmed by 4 bases and 4 bases, with 13 bases remaining between them.

The source is a woman aged 40-49 years with Graves' hyperthyroidism. Material for sequencing was blood. The chain is built from TRBV2 and TRBJ1-1, with no clear D. The DNA of the CDR3 is TGTGCCAGCAGTGCGGCCGGGGTAGTCACTGAAGCTTTCTTT. This gives the protein CASSAAGVVTEAFF.